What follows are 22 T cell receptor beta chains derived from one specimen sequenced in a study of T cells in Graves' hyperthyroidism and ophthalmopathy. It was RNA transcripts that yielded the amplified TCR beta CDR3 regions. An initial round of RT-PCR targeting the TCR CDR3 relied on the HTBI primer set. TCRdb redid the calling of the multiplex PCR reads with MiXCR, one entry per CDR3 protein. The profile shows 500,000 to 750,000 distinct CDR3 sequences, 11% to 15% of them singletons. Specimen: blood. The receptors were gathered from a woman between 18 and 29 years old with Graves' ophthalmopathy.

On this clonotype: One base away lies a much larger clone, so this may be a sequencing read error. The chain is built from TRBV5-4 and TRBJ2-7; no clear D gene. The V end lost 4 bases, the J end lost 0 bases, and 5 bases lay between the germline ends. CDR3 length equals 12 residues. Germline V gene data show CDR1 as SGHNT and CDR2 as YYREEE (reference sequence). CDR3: CASSILSYEQYF. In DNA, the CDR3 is TGTGCCAGCAGCATTCTCTCCTACGAGCAGTACTTC.

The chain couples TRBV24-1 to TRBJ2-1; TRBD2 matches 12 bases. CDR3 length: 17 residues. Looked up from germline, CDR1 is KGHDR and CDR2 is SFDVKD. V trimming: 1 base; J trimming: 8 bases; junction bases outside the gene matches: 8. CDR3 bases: TGTGCCACCAGTGATTTTTCGGCTAGCGGGAGGGAGGATGAGCAGTTCTTC. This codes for CATSDFSASGREDEQFF.

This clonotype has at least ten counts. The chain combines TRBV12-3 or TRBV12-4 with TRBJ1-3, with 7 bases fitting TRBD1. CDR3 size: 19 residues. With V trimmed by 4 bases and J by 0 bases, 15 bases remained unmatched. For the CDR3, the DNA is TGTGCCAGCAGTTGGGATCCACCGCCGGACAGGTACTCTGGAAACACCATATATTTT. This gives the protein CASSWDPPPDRYSGNTIYF.

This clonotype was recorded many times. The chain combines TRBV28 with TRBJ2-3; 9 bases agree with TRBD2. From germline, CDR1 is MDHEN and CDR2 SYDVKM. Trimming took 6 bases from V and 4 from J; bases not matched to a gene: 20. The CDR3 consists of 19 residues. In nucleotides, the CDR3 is TGTGCCAGCAGCGGTAACAGCGGGAGGACCGGATGGTTCCCAGATACGCAGTATTTT. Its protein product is CASSGNSGRTGWFPDTQYF.

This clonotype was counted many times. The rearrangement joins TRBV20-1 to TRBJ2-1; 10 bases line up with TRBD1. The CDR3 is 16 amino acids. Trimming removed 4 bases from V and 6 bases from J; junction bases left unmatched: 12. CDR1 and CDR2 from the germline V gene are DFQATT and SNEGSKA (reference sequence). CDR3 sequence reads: CSANHRGQGSLNEQFF. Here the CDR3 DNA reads TGCAGTGCTAACCATAGGGGACAGGGGTCGCTCAATGAGCAGTTCTTC.

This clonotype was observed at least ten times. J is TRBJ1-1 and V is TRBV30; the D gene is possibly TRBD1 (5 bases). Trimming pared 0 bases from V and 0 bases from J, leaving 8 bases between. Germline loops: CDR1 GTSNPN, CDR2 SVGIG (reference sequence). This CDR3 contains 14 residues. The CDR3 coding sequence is TGTGCCTGGAGTGTACTGGGGGTGAACACTGAAGCTTTCTTT. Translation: CAWSVLGVNTEAFF.

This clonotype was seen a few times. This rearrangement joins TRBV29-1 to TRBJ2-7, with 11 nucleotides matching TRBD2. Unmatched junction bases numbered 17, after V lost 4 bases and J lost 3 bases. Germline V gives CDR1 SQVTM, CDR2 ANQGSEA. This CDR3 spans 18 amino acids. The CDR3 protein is CSVVSGLAGGWYIYEQYF. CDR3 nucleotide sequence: TGCAGCGTTGTTAGTGGCCTAGCGGGAGGATGGTATATCTACGAGCAGTACTTC.

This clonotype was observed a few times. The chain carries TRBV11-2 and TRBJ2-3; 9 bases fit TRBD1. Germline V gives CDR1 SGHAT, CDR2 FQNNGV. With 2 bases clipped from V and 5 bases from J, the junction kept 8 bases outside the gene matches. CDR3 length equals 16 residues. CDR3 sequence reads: CASSLKIQGAGDTQYF. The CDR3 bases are TGTGCCAGCAGCTTAAAGATACAGGGGGCAGGAGATACGCAGTATTTT. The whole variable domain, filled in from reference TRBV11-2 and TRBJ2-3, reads EAGVAQSPRYKIIEKRQSVAFWCNPISGHATLYWYQQILGQGPKLLIQFQNNGVVDDSQLPKDRFSAERLKGVDSTLKIQPAKLEDSAVYLCASSLKIQGAGDTQYFGPGTRLTVL.

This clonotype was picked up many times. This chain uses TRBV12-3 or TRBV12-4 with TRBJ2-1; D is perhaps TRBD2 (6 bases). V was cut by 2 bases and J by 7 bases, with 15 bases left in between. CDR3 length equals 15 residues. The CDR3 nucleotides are TGTGCCAGCAGTTTACTGTCGGGAGCTTGGAATGAGCAGTTCTTC. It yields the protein CASSLLSGAWNEQFF.

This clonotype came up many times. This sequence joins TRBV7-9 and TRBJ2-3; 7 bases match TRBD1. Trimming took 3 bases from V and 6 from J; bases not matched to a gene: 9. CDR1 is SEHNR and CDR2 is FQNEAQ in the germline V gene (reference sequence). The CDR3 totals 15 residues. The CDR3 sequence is CASSFWDRAQDTQYF. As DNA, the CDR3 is TGTGCCAGCAGCTTTTGGGACAGAGCTCAGGATACGCAGTATTTT. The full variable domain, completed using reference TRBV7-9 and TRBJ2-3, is DTGVSQNPRHKITKRGQNVTFRCDPISEHNRLYWYRQTLGQGPEFLTYFQNEAQLEKSRLLSDRFSAERPKGSFSTLEIQRTEQGDSAMYLCASSFWDRAQDTQYFGPGTRLTVL.

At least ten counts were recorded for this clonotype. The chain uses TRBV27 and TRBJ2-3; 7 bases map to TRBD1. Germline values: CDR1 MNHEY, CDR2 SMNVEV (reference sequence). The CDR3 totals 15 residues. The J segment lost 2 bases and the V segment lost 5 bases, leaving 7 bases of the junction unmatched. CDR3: CASSGSGGLTDTQYF. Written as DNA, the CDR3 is TGTGCCAGCAGTGGGTCAGGGGGTCTCACAGATACGCAGTATTTT.

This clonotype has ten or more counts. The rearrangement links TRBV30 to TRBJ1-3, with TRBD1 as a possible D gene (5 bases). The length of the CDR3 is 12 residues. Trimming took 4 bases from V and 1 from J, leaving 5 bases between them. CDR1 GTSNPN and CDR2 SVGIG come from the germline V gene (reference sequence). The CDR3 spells CAWTGSGNTIYF. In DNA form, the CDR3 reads TGTGCCTGGACAGGGTCTGGAAACACCATATATTTT.

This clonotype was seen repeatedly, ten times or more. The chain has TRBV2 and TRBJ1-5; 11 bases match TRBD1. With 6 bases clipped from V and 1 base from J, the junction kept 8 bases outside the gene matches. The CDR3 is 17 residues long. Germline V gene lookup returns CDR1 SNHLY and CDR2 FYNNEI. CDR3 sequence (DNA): TGTGCCAGCAGCACGGACAGGGGGCGGGTGAGCAATCAGCCCCAGCATTTT. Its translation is CASSTDRGRVSNQPQHF. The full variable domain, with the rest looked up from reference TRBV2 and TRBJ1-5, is EPEVTQTPSHQVTQMGQEVILRCVPISNHLYFYWYRQILGQKVEFLVSFYNNEISEKSEIFDDQFSVERPDGSNFTLKIRSTKLEDSAMYFCASSTDRGRVSNQPQHFGDGTRLSIL.

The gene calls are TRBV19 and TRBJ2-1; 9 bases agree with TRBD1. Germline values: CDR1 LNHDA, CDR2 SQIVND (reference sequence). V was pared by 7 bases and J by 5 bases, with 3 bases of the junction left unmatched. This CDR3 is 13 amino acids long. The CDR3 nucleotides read TGTGCCAGTAAGGGACAGGGTGACAATGAGCAGTTCTTC. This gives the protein CASKGQGDNEQFF.

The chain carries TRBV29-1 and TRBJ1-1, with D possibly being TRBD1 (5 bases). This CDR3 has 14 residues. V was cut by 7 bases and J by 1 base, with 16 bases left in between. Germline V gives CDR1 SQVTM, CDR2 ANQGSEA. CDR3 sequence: CSACPGVTNTEAFF. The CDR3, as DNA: TGCAGCGCATGCCCGGGGGTGACGAACACTGAAGCTTTCTTT.

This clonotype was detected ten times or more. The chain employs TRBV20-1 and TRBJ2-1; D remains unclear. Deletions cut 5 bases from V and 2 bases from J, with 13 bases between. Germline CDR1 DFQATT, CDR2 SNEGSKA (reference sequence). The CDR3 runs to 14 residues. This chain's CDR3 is CSAYPTGTYNEQFF. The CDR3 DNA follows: TGCAGTGCTTACCCCACGGGCACCTACAATGAGCAGTTCTTC.

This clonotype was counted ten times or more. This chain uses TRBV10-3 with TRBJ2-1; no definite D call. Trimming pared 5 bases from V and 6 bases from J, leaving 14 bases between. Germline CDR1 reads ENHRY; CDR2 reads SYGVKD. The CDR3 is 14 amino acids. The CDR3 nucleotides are TGTGCCATCAGTTCCACGACTGGCTCCAATGAGCAGTTCTTC. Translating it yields CAISSTTGSNEQFF.

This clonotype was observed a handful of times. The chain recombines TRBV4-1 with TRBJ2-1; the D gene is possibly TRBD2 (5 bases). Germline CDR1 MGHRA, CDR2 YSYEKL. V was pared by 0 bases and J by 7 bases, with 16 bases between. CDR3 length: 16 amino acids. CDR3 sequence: CASSQDRASLRNEQFF. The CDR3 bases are TGCGCCAGCAGCCAAGATAGGGCTAGCCTCCGGAATGAGCAGTTCTTC.

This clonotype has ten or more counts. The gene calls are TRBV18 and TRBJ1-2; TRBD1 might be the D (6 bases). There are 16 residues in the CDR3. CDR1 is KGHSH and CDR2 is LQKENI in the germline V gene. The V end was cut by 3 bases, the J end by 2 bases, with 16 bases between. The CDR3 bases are TGTGCCAGCTCACCCCTGGCTACAGGGACCAACTATGGCTACACCTTC. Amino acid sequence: CASSPLATGTNYGYTF.

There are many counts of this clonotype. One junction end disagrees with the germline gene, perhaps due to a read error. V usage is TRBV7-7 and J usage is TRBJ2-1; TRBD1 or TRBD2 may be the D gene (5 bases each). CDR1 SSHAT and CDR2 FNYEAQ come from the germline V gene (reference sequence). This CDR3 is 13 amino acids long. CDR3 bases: TGTGCTAGCAGCCCCACCCCTGGGGGTGAGCAGTTCTTC. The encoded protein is CASSPTPGGEQFF.

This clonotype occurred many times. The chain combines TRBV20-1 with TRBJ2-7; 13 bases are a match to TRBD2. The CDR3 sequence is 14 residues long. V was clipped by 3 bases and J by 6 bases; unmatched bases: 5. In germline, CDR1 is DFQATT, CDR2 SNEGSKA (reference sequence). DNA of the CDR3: TGCAGTGCTAGGACCGGGACTAGCGGGACCGAGCAGTACTTC. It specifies CSARTGTSGTEQYF.

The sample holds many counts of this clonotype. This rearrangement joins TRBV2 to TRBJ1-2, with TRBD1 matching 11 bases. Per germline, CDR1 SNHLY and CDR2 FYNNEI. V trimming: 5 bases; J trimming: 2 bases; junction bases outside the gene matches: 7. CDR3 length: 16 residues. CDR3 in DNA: TGTGCCAGCAGTCGGACAGGGGGCGCGGGGAACTATGGCTACACCTTC. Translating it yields CASSRTGGAGNYGYTF.